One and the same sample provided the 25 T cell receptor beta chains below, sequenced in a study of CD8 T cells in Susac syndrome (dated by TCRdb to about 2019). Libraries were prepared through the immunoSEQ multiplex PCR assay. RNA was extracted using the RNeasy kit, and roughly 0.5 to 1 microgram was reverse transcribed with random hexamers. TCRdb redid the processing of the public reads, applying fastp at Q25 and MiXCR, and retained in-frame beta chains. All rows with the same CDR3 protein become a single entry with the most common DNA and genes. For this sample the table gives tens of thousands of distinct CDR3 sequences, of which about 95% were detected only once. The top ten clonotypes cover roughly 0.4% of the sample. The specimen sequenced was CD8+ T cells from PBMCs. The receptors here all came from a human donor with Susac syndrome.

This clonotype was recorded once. Here the CDR3 reads CSARDVGTGELFF. In DNA, the CDR3 is TGCAGTGCTAGAGATGTGGGCACCGGGGAGCTGTTTTTT. The gene calls are TRBV20-1 and TRBJ2-2; no clear D. CDR3 length: 13 residues. Per germline, CDR1 DFQATT and CDR2 SNEGSKA (reference sequence). Trimming cost V 0 bases and J 4 bases, with 6 bases left between them.

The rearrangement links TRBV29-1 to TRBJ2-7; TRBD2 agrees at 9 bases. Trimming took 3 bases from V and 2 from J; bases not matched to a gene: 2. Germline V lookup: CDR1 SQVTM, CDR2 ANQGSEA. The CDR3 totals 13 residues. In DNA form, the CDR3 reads TGCAGCGTTGAGGCGGGAGGGCCCTACGAGCAGTACTTC. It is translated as CSVEAGGPYEQYF.

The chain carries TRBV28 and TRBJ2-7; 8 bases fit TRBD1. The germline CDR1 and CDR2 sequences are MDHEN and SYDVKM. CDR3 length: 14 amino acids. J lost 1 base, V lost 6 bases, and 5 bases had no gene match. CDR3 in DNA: TGTGCCAGCAGGTCAGGGGGCTGGTCCTACGAGCAGTACTTC. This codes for CASRSGGWSYEQYF.

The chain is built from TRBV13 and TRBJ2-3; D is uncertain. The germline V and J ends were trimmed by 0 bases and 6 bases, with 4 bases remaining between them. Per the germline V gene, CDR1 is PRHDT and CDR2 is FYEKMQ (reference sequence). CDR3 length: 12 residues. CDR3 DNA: TGTGCCAGCAGCTTAGGGTTGGATACGCAGTATTTT. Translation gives CASSLGLDTQYF.

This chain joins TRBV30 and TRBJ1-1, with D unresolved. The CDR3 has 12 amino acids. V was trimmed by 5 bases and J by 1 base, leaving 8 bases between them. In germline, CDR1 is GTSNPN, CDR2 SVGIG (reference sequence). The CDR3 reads CAWGRSNTEAFF. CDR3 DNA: TGTGCCTGGGGACGGTCGAACACTGAAGCTTTCTTT.

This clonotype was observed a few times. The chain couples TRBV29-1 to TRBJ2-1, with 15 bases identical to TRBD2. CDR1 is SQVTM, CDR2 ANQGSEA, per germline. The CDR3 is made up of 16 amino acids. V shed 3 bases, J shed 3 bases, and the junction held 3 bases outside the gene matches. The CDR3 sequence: CSVEGLAGGRYNEQFF. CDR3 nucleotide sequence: TGCAGCGTTGAGGGACTAGCGGGAGGCCGCTACAATGAGCAGTTCTTC.

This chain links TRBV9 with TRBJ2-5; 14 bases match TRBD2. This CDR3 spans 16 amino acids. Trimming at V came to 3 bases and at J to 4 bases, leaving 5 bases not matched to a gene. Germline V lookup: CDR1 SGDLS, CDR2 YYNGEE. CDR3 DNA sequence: TGTGCCAGCAGCGGGACTAGCGGGAGGCCTCTAGAGACCCAGTACTTC. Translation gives CASSGTSGRPLETQYF.

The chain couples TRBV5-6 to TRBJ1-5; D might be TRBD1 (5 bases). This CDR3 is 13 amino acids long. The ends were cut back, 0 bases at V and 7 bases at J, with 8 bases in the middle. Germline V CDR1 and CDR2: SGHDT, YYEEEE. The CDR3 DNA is TGTGCCAGCAGCTTGGCCACAGGCCAGCCCCAGCATTTT. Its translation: CASSLATGQPQHF.

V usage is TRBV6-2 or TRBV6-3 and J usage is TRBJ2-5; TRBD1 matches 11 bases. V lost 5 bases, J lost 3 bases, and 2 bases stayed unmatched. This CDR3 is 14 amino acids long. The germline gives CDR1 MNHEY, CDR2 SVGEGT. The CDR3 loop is CASSPGQGEETQYF. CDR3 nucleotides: TGTGCCAGCAGTCCGGGACAGGGGGAAGAGACCCAGTACTTC.

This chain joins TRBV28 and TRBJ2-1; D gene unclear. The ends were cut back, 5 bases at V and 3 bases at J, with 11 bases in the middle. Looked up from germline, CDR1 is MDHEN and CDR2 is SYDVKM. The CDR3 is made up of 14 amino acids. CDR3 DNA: TGTGCCAGCAGTCCCCGTACCGACTACAATGAGCAGTTCTTC. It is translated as CASSPRTDYNEQFF.

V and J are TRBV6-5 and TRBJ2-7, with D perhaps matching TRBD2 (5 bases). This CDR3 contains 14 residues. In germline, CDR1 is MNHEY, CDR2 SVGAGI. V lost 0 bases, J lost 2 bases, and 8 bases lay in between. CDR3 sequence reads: CASSYSDGTYEQYF. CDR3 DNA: TGTGCCAGCAGTTACTCCGACGGGACCTACGAGCAGTACTTC.

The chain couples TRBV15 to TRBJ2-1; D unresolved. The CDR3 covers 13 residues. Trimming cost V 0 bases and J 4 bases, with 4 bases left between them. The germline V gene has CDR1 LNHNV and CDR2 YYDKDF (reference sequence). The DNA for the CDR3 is TGTGCCACCAGCAGAGACAGTTACAATGAGCAGTTCTTC. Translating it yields CATSRDSYNEQFF.

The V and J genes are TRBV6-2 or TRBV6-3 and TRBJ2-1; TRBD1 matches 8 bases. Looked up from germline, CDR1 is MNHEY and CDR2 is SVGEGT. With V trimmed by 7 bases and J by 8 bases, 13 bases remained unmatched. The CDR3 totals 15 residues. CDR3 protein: CASINRDRPLDEQFF. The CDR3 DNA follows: TGTGCCAGCATTAACCGGGACAGGCCCCTCGATGAGCAGTTCTTC.

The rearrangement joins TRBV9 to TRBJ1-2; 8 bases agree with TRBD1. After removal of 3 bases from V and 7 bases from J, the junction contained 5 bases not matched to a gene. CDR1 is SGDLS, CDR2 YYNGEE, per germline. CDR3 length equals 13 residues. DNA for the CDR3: TGTGCCAGCAGCGGTCGGACAGGGCCTGGCTACACCTTC. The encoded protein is CASSGRTGPGYTF.

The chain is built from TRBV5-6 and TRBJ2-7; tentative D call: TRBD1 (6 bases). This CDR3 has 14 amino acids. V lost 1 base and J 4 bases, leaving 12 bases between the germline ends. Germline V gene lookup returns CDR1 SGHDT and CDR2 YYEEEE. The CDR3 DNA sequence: TGTGCCAGCAGCTTGAGGACAGCTAATTACGAGCAGTACTTC. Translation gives CASSLRTANYEQYF.

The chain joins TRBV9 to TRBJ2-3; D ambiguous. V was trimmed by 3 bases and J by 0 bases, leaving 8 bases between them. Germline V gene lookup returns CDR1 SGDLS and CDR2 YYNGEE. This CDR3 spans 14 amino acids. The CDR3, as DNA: TGTGCCAGCAGCGGCGACGGGAGCACAGATACGCAGTATTTT. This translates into CASSGDGSTDTQYF.

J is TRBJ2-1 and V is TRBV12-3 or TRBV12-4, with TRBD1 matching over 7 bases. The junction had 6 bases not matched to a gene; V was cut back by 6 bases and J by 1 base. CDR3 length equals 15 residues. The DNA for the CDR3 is TGTGCCAGCAGCCCCACAGGGGATTCCTACAATGAGCAGTTCTTC. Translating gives CASSPTGDSYNEQFF.

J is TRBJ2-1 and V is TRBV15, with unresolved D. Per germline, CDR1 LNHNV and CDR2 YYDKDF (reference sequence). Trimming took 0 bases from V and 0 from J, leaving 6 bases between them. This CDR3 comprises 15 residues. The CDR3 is CATSRDASSYNEQFF. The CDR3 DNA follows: TGTGCCACCAGCAGAGATGCGAGCTCCTACAATGAGCAGTTCTTC.

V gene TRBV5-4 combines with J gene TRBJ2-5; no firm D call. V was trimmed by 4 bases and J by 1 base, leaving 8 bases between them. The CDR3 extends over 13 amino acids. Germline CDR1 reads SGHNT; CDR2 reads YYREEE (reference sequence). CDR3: CASSLALQETQYF. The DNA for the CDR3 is TGTGCCAGCAGCCTGGCCCTCCAAGAGACCCAGTACTTC. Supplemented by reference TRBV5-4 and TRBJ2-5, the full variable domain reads ETGVTQSPTHLIKTRGQQVTLRCSSQSGHNTVSWYQQALGQGPQFIFQYYREEENGRGNFPPRFSGLQFPNYSSELNVNALELDDSALYLCASSLALQETQYFGPGTRLLVL.

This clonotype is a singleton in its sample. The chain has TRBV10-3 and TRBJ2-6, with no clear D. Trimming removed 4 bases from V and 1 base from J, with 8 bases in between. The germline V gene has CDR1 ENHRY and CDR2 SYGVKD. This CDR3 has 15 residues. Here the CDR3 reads CAISVPQSGANVLTF. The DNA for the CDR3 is TGTGCCATCAGTGTTCCGCAGTCTGGGGCCAACGTCCTGACTTTC.

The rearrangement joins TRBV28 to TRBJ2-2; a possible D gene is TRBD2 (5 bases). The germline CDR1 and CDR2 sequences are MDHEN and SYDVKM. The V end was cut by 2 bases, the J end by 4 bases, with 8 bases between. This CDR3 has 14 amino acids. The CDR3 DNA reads TGTGCCAGCAGTTTAGGACTTTTCACCGGGGAGCTGTTTTTT. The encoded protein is CASSLGLFTGELFF. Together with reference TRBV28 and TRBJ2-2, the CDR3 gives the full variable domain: DVKVTQSSRYLVKRTGEKVFLECVQDMDHENMFWYRQDPGLGLRLIYFSYDVKMKEKGDIPEGYSVSREKKERFSLILESASTNQTSMYLCASSLGLFTGELFFGEGSRLTVL.

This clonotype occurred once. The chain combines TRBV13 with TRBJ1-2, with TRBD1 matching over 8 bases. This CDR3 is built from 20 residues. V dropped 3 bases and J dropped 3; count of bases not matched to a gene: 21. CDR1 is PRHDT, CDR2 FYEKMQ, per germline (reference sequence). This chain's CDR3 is CASSFRPHPRGQEADYGYTF. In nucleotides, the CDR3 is TGTGCCAGCAGCTTTCGTCCCCACCCCCGGGGACAGGAGGCCGACTATGGCTACACCTTC.

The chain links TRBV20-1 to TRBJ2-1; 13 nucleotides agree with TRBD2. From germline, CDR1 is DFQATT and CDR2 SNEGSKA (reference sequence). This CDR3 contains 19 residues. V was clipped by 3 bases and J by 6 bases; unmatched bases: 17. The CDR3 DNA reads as TGCAGTGCTAGTCGGACTAGCGGGAGTCGTGTCGTCGGGTTCAATGAGCAGTTCTTC. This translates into CSASRTSGSRVVGFNEQFF.

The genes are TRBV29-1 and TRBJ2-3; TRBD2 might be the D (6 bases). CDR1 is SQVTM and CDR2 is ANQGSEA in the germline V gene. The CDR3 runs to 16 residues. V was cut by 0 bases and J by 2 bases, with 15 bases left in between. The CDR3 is CSVEDVNGGFTDTQYF. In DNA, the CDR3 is TGCAGCGTTGAAGACGTAAACGGGGGATTCACAGATACGCAGTATTTT.

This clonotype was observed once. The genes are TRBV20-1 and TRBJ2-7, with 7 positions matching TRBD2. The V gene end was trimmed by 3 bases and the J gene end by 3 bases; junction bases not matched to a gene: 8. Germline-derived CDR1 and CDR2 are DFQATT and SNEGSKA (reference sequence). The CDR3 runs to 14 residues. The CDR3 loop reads CSARGLSRFYEQYV. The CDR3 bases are TGCAGTGCTAGGGGACTAAGCAGGTTCTACGAGCAGTACGTC.